This TCR beta chain was observed in a study of T cell clonotyping in hematopoietic cell transplantation. Study results and caveats: At the given depth, recipient repertoires were over 97% de novo clonotypes. CD4 and CD8 repertoire contributions could not be separated without sorting. Recipient TCR diversity dropped after transplant; expanded clonotypes rose from day 30 to 180.

Recipient blood drawn about 28 days pretransplant and days 30, 100, 180 after. Points on this clone: Its matching antigen is unknown.

V trimming: 2 bases; J trimming: 4 bases; junction bases outside the gene matches: 15. The V gene's germline CDR1 is SGHVS and CDR2 FNYEAQ. This CDR3 has 19 residues. Here immunoSEQ multiplex PCR was the method, and the copy in TCRdb shows in-frame clones only, minus some. The table lists 6,000 to 9,000 clones, 88% of them singletons. This sequence originates from a male patient aged 18-29 years who had an allogeneic stem cell transplant from a related donor, so the T cells may come from the graft donor. Some clones in this sample may be carry-over from other donors' samples. This chain connects TRBV7-6 to TRBJ1-4; TRBD1 agrees at 8 bases. The sample in question was PBMCs, obtained 100 days after allogeneic stem cell transplant. CDR3 sequence reads: CASSLYPKQGVPFNEKLFF. As DNA, the CDR3 is TGTGCCAGCAGCTTATACCCCAAACAGGGGGTGCCCTTTAATGAAAAACTGTTTTTT.